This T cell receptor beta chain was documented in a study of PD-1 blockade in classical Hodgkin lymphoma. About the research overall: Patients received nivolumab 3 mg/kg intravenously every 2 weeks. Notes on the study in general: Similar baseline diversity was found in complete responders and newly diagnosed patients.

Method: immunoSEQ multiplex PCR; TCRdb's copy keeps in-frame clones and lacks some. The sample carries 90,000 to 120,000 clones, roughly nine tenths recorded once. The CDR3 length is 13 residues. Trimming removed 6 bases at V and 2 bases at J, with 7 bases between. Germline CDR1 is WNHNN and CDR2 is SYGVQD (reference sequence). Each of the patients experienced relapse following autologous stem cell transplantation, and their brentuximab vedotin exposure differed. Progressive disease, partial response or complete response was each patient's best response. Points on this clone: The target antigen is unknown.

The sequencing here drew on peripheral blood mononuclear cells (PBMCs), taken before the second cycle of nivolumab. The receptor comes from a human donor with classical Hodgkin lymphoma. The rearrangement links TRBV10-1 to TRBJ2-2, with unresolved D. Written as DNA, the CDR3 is TGCGCCAGCAGATCGTATAACACCGGGGAGCTGTTTTTT. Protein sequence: CASRSYNTGELFF.